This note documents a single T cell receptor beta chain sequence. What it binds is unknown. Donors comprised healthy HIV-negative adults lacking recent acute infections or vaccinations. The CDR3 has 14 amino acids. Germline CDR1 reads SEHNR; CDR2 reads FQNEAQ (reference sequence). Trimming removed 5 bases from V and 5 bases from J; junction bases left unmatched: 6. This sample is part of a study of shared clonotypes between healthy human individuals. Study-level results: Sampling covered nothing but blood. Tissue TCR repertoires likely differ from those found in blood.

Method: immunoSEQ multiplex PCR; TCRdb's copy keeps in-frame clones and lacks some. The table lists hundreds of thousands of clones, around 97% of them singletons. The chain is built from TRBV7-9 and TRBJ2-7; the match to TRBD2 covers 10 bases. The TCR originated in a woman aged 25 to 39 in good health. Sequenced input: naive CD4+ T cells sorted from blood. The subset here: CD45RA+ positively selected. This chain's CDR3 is CASSPLAGVHEQYF. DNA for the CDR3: TGTGCCAGCAGCCCCCTAGCGGGAGTCCACGAGCAGTACTTC.